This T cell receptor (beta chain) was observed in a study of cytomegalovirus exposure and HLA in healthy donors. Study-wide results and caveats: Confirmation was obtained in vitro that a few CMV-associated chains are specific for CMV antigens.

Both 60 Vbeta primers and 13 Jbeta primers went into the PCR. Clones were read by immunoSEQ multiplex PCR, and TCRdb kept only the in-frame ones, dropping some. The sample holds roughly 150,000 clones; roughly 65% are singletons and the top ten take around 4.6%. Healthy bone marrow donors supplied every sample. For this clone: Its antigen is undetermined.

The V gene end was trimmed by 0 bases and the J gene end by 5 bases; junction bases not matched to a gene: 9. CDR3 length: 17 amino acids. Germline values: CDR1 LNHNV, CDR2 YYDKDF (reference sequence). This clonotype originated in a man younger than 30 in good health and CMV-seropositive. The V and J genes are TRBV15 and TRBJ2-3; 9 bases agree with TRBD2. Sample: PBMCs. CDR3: CATSRDRAGGPVDTQYF. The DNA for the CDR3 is TGTGCCACCAGCAGAGATAGGGCGGGAGGGCCGGTAGATACGCAGTATTTT.